This T cell receptor beta chain came from a study of T cells after yellow fever vaccination. TCRdb reprocessed the 5' RACE reads via MiXCR and lists one record per CDR3 protein. Of about 53,000 distinct CDR3 sequences in the sample, 7.1% were seen once. This clonotype was seen at least ten times. This CDR3 has 14 amino acids. The V gene's germline CDR1 is MNHEY and CDR2 SVGAGI. With 8 bases removed from V and 4 bases from J, the gap between germline ends came to 16 bases. V is TRBV6-5 and J is TRBJ2-3, with D uncertain. The starting material was CD8+ T cells sorted from PBMCs, obtained on the day of the first yellow fever vaccination. This receptor was taken from a man aged 18 to 30 who received the YFV17D yellow fever vaccine. The CDR3 DNA follows: TGTGCCAGCGGCGGCGCAACCTCGGCAGATACGCAGTATTTT. Protein product: CASGGATSADTQYF.